The source of this TCR beta chain is a study of blood T cell repertoires in COVID-19 (dated by TCRdb to 2020 to 2021). As for the study more broadly: Samples covering the acute and convalescent phases of COVID-19 were provided by collaborators in the United States, Italy and Spain. The prospective study material was composed of cDNA or gDNA derived from T cells, B-cell-depleted T cells, or PBMCs. Deeply sampled blood TCRbeta repertoires from subjects exposed to, actively infected with, or recovered from COVID-19 were included in the dataset. The repertoires were released in a freely available public database intended as a resource for research on the immune response to SARS-CoV-2. Samples came from the ongoing ImmuneRACE study (first 160 participants) plus 1,254 subjects from 6 global collaborators. A de-identified subject ID, COVID-19 status, age in years and sex were almost always included in the sample metadata. Where available, HLA class I and class II types were obtained from metadata supplied by the sample provider rather than from assay-based typing.

Worth noting for this clone: This clone's antigen is unknown. No base-level quality is on record; no much larger clone is a single base apart.

The immunoSEQ Assay, a bias-controlled multiplex PCR, was used to amplify TCRbeta CDR3 regions from genomic DNA. In the source study's methods: Nucleated cell counts per sample were estimated from amplification of reference gene primers within the assay. Sequence reads were collapsed and filtered to measure the absolute abundance of every unique TCRbeta CDR3 rearrangement. For each sample, productive Simpson clonality was calculated by taking the square root of Simpson's diversity index across productive rearrangements. As stored in TCRdb, this immuneACCESS dataset retains in-frame rearrangements with V and J assigned. A fraction of the clones does not appear; measured against another copy, unresolved V genes explain less than half of the discrepancy, and the remainder lacks a known reason. V and J calls and clone size are given by that table; D and trimming were obtained from the DNA. For this sample there are about 200,000 clones; about 87% appear just once. The ten most abundant clones make up 1.2% of the sample.

Participants in the prospective study were aged about 18 to 95 years, lived in some 24 United States geographic areas, and enrolled through a virtual design. In the prospective study, participants were assigned to cohorts based on the clinical history participants reported in a screening survey and a study questionnaire. Recovered participants in ImmuneRACE Cohort 3 were defined by two consecutive negative NP/OP PCR tests, clearance by a healthcare professional, or resolution of symptoms. Each participant in the prospective study had whole blood, serum and a nasopharyngeal or oropharyngeal swab collected by mobile phlebotomists. Prospective study participants could optionally give additional blood draws and questionnaires over a 2-month period. Blood samples from the prospective study were shipped frozen or at room temperature prior to DNA extraction. Spanning cysteine to phenylalanine, the CDR3 consists of 14 amino acids. Only the CDR3 region is kept as DNA, spanning 42 bases read in frame from base 1. For this chain, trimming is 5 bases at the V end and 8 bases at the J end, and the number of junction bases without a gene match is 12. The germline V gene specifies SGHRS as CDR1 and YFSETQ as CDR2.

Findings and caveats that apply to the study as a whole: The quantity of clinical and demographic metadata differed by source and by participant and was supplied without curation.

The sample consisted of PBMCs or T cells enriched from blood (not recorded which). This chain is built from TRBV5-1 and TRBJ1-1; TRBD1 aligns with 7 central bases. The sequence was collected from a man aged 30-40 years who had recovered from COVID-19. The DNA is TGCGCCAGCAGTTCTACAGGGGAACGGGCGGAAGCTTTCTTT. Its protein is CASSSTGERAEAFF. Full variable domain (CDR3 extended with the reference TRBV5-1 and TRBJ1-1 proteins): KAGVTQTPRYLIKTRGQQVTLSCSPISGHRSVSWYQQTPGQGLQFLFEYFSETQRNKGNFPGRFSGRQFSNSRSEMNVSTLELGDSALYLCASSSTGERAEAFFGQGTRLTVV.